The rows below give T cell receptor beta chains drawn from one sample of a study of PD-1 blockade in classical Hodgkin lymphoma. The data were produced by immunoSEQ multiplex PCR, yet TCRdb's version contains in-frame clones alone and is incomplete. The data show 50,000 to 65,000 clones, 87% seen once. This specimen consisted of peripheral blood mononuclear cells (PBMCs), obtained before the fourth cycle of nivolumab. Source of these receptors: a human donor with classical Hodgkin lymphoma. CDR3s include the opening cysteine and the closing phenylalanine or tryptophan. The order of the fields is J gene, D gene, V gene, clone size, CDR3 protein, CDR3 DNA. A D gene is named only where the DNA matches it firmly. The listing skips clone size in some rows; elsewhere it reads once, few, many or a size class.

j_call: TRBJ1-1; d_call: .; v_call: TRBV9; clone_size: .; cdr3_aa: CASSTDYTEAFF; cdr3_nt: TGTGCCAGCAGCACAGATTACACTGAAGCTTTCTTT
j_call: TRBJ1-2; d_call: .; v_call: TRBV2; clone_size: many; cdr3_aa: CAGRGFANYGYTF; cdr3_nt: TGTGCCGGCAGGGGATTTGCCAACTATGGCTACACCTTC
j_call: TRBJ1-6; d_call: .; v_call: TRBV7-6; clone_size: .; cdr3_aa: CASSLAGAAGALHF; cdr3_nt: TGTGCTAGCAGCTTAGCGGGGGCAGCTGGGGCCCTCCACTTT
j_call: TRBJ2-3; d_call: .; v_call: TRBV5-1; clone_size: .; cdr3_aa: CASSLFGGSSDTQYF; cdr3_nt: TGCGCCAGCAGCTTGTTTGGAGGGAGTTCAGATACGCAGTATTTT
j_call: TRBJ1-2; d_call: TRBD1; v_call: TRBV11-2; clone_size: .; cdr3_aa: CASSLDVGTGGGQGYTF; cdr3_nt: TGTGCCAGCAGCTTAGATGTCGGGACAGGGGGAGGACAGGGCTACACCTTC
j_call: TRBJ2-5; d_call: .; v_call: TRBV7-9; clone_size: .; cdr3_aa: CASTLGETQYF; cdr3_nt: TGTGCCAGCACCCTAGGAGAGACCCAGTACTTC
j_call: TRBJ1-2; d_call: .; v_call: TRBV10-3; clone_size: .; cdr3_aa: CAIRPGRYNYGYTF; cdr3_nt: TGTGCCATCAGACCGGGACGCTACAACTATGGCTACACCTTC
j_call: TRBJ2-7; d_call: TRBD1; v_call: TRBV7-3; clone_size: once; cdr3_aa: CASGQGDSYEQYF; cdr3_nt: TGTGCCAGCGGACAGGGAGACTCCTACGAGCAGTACTTC
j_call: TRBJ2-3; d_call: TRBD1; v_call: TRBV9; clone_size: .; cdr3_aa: CASSVGPGTGAYTDTQYF; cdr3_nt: TGTGCCAGCAGCGTAGGCCCCGGGACAGGGGCTTACACAGATACGCAGTATTTT
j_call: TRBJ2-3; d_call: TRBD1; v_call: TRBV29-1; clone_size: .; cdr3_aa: CSVNRGSTDTQYF; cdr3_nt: TGCAGCGTAAACAGGGGGAGCACAGATACGCAGTATTTT
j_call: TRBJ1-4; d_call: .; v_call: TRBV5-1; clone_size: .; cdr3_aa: CASGSGQANEKLFF; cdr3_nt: TGCGCCAGCGGATCCGGACAAGCTAATGAAAAACTGTTTTTT
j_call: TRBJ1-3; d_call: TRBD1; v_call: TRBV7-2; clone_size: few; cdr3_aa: CASSLTGENTIYF; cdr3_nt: TGTGCCAGCAGCTTAACAGGGGAGAACACCATATATTTT
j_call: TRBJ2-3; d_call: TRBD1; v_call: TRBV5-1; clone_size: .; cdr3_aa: CASSGGQGYTDTQYF; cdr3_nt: TGCGCCAGCAGCGGAGGACAGGGGTACACAGATACGCAGTATTTT
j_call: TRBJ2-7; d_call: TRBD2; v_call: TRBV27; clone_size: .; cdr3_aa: CASSYLGTSRPYEQYF; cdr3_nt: TGTGCCAGCAGTTATCTTGGGACTAGTAGACCCTACGAGCAGTACTTC
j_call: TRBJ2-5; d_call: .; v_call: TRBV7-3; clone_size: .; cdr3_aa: CASSLGSNVGLETQYF; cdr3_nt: TGTGCCAGCAGCTTGGGATCAAACGTGGGACTGGAGACCCAGTACTTC
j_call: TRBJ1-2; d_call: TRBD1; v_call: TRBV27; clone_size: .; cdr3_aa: CASSWDLTEGQTYGYTF; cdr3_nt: TGTGCCAGCAGTTGGGACCTTACCGAGGGACAGACCTATGGCTACACCTTC
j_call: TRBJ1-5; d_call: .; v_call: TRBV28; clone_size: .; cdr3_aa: CASSLGGWGSNQPQHF; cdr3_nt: TGTGCCAGCAGTTTGGGGGGTTGGGGTAGCAATCAGCCCCAGCATTTT
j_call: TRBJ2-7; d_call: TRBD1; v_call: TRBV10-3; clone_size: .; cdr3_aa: CAILRDSSYEQYF; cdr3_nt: TGTGCCATCTTACGGGACAGCTCCTACGAGCAGTACTTC
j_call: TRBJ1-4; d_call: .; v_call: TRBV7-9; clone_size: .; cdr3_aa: CASSSRDPTNEKLFF; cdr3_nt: TGTGCCAGCAGCTCCCGCGACCCAACTAATGAAAAACTGTTTTTT
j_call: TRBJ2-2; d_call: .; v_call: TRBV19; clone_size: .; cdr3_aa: CASKSPTGELFF; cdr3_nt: TGTGCCAGTAAATCTCCGACCGGGGAGCTGTTTTTT
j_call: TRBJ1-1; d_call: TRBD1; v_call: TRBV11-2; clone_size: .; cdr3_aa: CASSANTGGGGTEAFF; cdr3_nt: TGTGCCAGCAGCGCAAACACAGGGGGTGGAGGGACTGAAGCTTTCTTT
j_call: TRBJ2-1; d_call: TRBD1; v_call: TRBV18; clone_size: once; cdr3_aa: CASSREGAGVNEQFF; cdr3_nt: TGTGCCAGCTCACGCGAGGGGGCCGGCGTCAATGAGCAGTTCTTC
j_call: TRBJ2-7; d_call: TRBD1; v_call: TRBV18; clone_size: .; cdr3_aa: CASSPRGQSYEQYF; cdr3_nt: TGTGCCAGCTCACCACGGGGACAGTCCTACGAGCAGTACTTC
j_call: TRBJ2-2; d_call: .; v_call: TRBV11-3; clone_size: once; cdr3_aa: CASSLPGVTGELFF; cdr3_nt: TGTGCCAGCAGCCTACCGGGGGTCACCGGGGAGCTGTTTTTT
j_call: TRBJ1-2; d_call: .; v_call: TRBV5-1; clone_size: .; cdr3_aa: CASSATYRTGNYGYTF; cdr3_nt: TGCGCCAGCAGCGCAACTTATCGGACGGGTAACTATGGCTACACCTTC
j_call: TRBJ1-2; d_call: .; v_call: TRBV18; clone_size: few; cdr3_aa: CASSPPGRVSRGGYTF; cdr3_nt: TGTGCCAGCTCACCGCCAGGGCGGGTCTCAAGAGGTGGCTACACCTTC
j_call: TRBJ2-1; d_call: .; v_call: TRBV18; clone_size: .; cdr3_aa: CASSFTGYNEQFF; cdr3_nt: TGTGCCAGCTCATTTACAGGGTACAATGAGCAGTTCTTC
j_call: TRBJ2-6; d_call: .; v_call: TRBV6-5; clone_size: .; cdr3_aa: CASTKGSGANVLTF; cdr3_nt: TGTGCCAGCACCAAAGGCTCTGGGGCCAACGTCCTGACTTTC
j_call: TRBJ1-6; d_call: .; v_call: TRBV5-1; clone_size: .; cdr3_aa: CASSLGDNSPLHF; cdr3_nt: TGCGCCAGCAGCTTGGGTGATAATTCACCCCTCCACTTT
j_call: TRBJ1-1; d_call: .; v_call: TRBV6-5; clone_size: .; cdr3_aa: CASSFLRTSGSPEAFF; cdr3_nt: TGTGCCAGCAGTTTTTTACGTACGTCAGGGAGCCCTGAAGCTTTCTTT
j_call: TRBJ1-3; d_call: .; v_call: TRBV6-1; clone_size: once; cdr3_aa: CASSAITNTIYF; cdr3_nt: TGTGCCAGCAGCGCGATAACGAACACCATATATTTT
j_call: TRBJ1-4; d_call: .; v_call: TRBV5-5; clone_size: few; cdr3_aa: CASSLAAREGREKLFF; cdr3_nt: TGTGCCAGCAGCTTGGCGGCTAGGGAGGGACGTGAAAAACTGTTTTTT
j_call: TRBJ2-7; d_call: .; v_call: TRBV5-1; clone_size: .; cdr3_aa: CASSLAVPYEQYF; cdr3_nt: TGCGCCAGCAGCTTGGCGGTCCCCTACGAGCAGTACTTC
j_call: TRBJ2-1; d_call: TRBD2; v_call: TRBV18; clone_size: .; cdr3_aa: CASSPISPSGGTNEQFF; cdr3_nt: TGTGCCAGCTCACCAATCTCACCCAGCGGGGGTACCAATGAGCAGTTCTTC
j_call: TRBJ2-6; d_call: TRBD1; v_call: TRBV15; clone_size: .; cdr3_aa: CATSKTGTGAFKFSGANVLTF; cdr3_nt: TGTGCCACCAGCAAGACCGGGACAGGGGCCTTCAAATTCTCTGGGGCCAACGTCCTGACTTTC
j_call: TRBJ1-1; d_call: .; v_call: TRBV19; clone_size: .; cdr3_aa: CASSIGVGNTEAFF; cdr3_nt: TGTGCCAGTAGTATTGGAGTGGGGAACACTGAAGCTTTCTTT
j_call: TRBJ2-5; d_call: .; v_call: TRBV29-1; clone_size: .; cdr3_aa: CSLQGGAGMETQYF; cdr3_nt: TGCAGCCTCCAAGGGGGAGCGGGGATGGAGACCCAGTACTTC
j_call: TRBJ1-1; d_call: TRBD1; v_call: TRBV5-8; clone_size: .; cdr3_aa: CASSLSGTGGTGAFF; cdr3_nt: TGTGCCAGCAGCTTGTCCGGGACAGGGGGGACTGGAGCTTTCTTT
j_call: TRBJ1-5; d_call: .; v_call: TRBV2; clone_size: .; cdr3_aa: CASSETETYNQPQHF; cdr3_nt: TGTGCCAGCAGCGAGACAGAGACTTACAATCAGCCCCAGCATTTT
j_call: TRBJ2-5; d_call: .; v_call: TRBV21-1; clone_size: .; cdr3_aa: CASSKGNCGYLQETQYF; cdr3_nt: TGTGCCAGCAGCAAAGGGAACTGCGGCTACCTGCAAGAGACCCAGTACTTC
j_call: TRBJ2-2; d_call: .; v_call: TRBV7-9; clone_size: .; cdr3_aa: CASSWDTNTGELFF; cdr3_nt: TGTGCCAGCAGTTGGGACACCAACACCGGGGAGCTGTTTTTT
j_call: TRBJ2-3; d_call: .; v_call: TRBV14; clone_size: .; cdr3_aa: CASSLSGADTQYF; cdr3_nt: TGTGCCAGCAGCCTTTCAGGGGCAGATACGCAGTATTTT
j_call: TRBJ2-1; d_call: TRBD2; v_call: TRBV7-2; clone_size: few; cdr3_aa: CASSRLAVAEQFF; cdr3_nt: TGTGCCAGCAGCCGCCTAGCGGTCGCTGAGCAGTTCTTC
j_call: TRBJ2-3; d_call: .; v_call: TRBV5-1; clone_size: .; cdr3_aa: CASRTDPSSTDTQYF; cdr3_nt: TGCGCCAGCCGGACAGATCCCTCGAGCACAGATACGCAGTATTTT
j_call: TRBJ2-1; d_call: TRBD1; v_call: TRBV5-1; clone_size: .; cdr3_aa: CASSLEGDRVNEQFF; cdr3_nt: TGCGCCAGCAGCTTGGAAGGGGACAGGGTCAATGAGCAGTTCTTC